This T cell receptor (beta chain) is drawn from a study of regulatory T cells in long-lasting Graves disease. This CDR3 region has 17 residues. V shed 5 bases and J 5 bases; nucleotides not matched to a gene: 10. Time point described: newly diagnosed GD, antithyroid drugs for less than 3 months. PBMCs provided the RNA from which the TCR library was made. In building TCR beta libraries, iRepertoire HTBI primers were used together with Arm-PCR of CDR3 regions. MiXCR was run by TCRdb on the multiplex PCR reads, yielding one entry per CDR3 protein. The sample contains about 400,000 distinct CDR3 sequences, 15% to 17% of which appear only once.

This chain uses TRBV12-3 or TRBV12-4 with TRBJ1-5; 12 nucleotides match TRBD1. The TCR comes from a female donor with Graves disease. The sample consisted of peripheral blood mononuclear cells (PBMCs), taken at new diagnosis, from a patient treated with antithyroid drugs. The CDR3 nucleotides are TGTGCCAGCAGTCCGGCGCCGGGACAGGGGGCCTATCAGCCCCAGCATTTT. Its translation: CASSPAPGQGAYQPQHF.